Below are 12 T cell receptor beta chains sequenced from a single sample in a study of blood T cell repertoires in COVID-19 (dated by TCRdb to 2020 to 2022). The library was made by the immunoSEQ multiplex PCR assay. TCRdb retrieved this table from immuneACCESS and kept in-frame rearrangements only. Not all clones are present; in checked studies, unresolved V genes account for under half, and no reason is known for the remainder. This sample is represented by around 150,000 clones; 85% to 95% of them were singletons. The ten largest account for about 4.5% of the sample. The sample consisted of peripheral blood. The receptors stem from a woman between 50 and 59 years old with acute or convalescent COVID-19.

The genes are TRBV10-3 and TRBJ1-3; D remains ambiguous. The V end lost 8 bases, the J end lost 3 bases, and 11 bases lay between the germline ends. CDR3 length: 13 amino acids. The germline CDR1 and CDR2 sequences are ENHRY and SYGVKD. The CDR3 region is CAIHEQHGNTIYF. CDR3 in DNA: TGTGCCATCCACGAACAACATGGAAACACCATATATTTT.

The chain links TRBV27 to TRBJ1-6; possibly TRBD1 for D (5 bases). The germline gives CDR1 MNHEY, CDR2 SMNVEV (reference sequence). The CDR3 is 14 residues long. V lost 3 bases to trimming and J lost 8 bases, with 11 bases between them. The CDR3 region has the DNA TGTGCCAGCAGTTTTGGGCGGGGGGATTCACCCCTCCACTTT. Its protein product is CASSFGRGDSPLHF.

The chain is built from TRBV9 and TRBJ1-6; 8 positions agree with TRBD1. Germline lookup yields CDR1 SGDLS and CDR2 YYNGEE. The CDR3 covers 15 residues. The V segment lost 4 bases and the J segment 7 bases; nucleotides outside the gene matches: 7. The DNA for the CDR3 is TGTGCCAGCAGCAGCCTGACAGGGGACAATTCACCCCTCCACTTT. This sequence encodes CASSSLTGDNSPLHF. The whole variable domain, filled in from reference TRBV9 and TRBJ1-6, reads DSGVTQTPKHLITATGQRVTLRCSPRSGDLSVYWYQQSLDQGLQFLIQYYNGEERAKGNILERFSAQQFPDLHSELNLSSLELGDSALYFCASSSLTGDNSPLHFGNGTRLTVT.

The chain joins TRBV5-1 to TRBJ2-1, with TRBD1 as a possible D gene (5 bases). V lost 5 bases, J lost 9 bases, and 12 bases lay in between. This CDR3 is built from 12 residues. Germline V gives CDR1 SGHRS, CDR2 YFSETQ. The chain's CDR3 is CASRPQGGEQFF. The CDR3 DNA follows: TGCGCCAGCAGACCTCAGGGCGGTGAGCAGTTCTTC.

The chain recombines TRBV30 with TRBJ1-2, with D uncertain. In germline, CDR1 is GTSNPN, CDR2 SVGIG (reference sequence). The CDR3 spans 11 residues. This chain's CDR3 is CAAGSGYGYTF. The CDR3 DNA sequence: TGTGCTGCGGGGTCCGGCTATGGCTACACCTTC.

J is TRBJ1-5 and V is TRBV4-2; D might be TRBD1 (6 bases). The CDR3 spans 16 residues. Trimming removed 0 bases at V and 2 bases at J, with 11 bases between. Looked up from germline, CDR1 is LGHNA and CDR2 is YNFKEQ. CDR3 sequence reads: CASSQEGGAGNQPQHF. The CDR3 DNA sequence: TGTGCCAGCAGCCAAGAAGGGGGGGCGGGCAATCAGCCCCAGCATTTT.

The rearrangement links TRBV12-3 or TRBV12-4 to TRBJ1-5; no definite D call. The CDR3 spans 13 residues. Trimming took 5 bases from V and 2 from J, leaving 7 bases between them. The CDR3 DNA reads TGTGCCAGCAGTCTTACTCGCAATCAGCCCCAGCATTTT. Translation: CASSLTRNQPQHF.

The CDR3, as DNA: TGTGCCAGCAGCCGGATTCTCAGGGCCCCTAGCTCTGGGGCCAACGTCCTGACTTTC. Encoded protein: CASSRILRAPSSGANVLTF. The V call is TRBV3-1 (or the pseudogene TRBV3-2), the J call TRBJ2-6; tentative D call: TRBD1 (5 bases). The CDR3 is 19 amino acids. In germline, CDR1 is LGHDT, CDR2 YNNKEL (reference sequence). The V and J ends lost 4 bases and 0 bases respectively, with 19 bases between them.

The chain recombines TRBV7-9 with TRBJ1-1; D gene unclear. The V gene's germline CDR1 is SEHNR and CDR2 FQNEAQ (reference sequence). The CDR3 length is 15 residues. Between the trimmed V and J ends, which lost 2 bases and 3 bases, there was a span of 13 bases. CDR3 in DNA: TGTGCCAGCAGCTTAATGGAGCCGTTATACACTGAAGCTTTCTTT. Translated: CASSLMEPLYTEAFF.

V usage is TRBV6-5 and J usage is TRBJ1-4; D not certain. Trimming cost V 0 bases and J 3 bases, with 11 bases left between them. This CDR3 has 16 amino acids. CDR1 is MNHEY and CDR2 is SVGAGI in the germline V gene. The CDR3 DNA reads as TGTGCCAGCAGTTACTCGAGAGGGTCGGCTAATGAAAAACTGTTTTTT. This gives the protein CASSYSRGSANEKLFF.

CDR3 loop: CASILQGGYGYTF. CDR3 nucleotides: TGTGCCAGCATCCTACAGGGGGGCTATGGCTACACCTTC. The chain recombines TRBV2 with TRBJ1-2; TRBD1 aligns across 8 bases. V trimming: 7 bases; J trimming: 4 bases; junction bases outside the gene matches: 5. The length of the CDR3 is 13 residues. Germline V gives CDR1 SNHLY, CDR2 FYNNEI.

This sequence joins TRBV15 and TRBJ1-2; TRBD1 might be the D (6 bases). Germline assignment: CDR1 LNHNV and CDR2 YYDKDF (reference sequence). The CDR3 has 16 residues. The V gene lost 3 bases and the J gene lost 3 bases, with 17 bases spanning the gap. The CDR3 bases are TGTGCCACCAGCAGGGACAGCTCAACATCCTACTATGGCTACACCTTC. Translated, it gives CATSRDSSTSYYGYTF.